The rows below give T cell receptor beta chains drawn from one sample of a study of blood T cell repertoires in COVID-19. Using immunoSEQ multiplex PCR, the repertoire was profiled, and TCRdb retains in-frame clones only, with some absent. The data show some 58,000 clones, approximately 80% seen once. Material for sequencing was peripheral blood. Source of these receptors: a man between 50 and 59 years old with COVID-19, enrolled during active disease. CDR3s include the opening cysteine and the closing phenylalanine or tryptophan. The D gene is left open where the match is weak. Rows give clone size only sometimes, using once, few, many, or a class for an expanded clone.

j_gene | d_gene | abundance | v_gene | CDR3aa | CDR3nt
TRBJ1-3 | - | few | TRBV5-6 | CASSLGGPGNTIYF | TGTGCCAGCAGCCTGGGGGGGCCTGGAAACACCATATATTTT
TRBJ2-2 | - | - | TRBV6-1 | CASSEVTPRKGELFF | TGTGCCAGCAGTGAGGTAACACCGAGGAAGGGGGAGCTGTTTTTT
TRBJ1-5 | - | - | TRBV19 | CASRPREGQPQHF | TGTGCCAGCAGACCCAGGGAGGGTCAGCCCCAGCATTTT
TRBJ2-1 | - | - | TRBV29-1 | CSVPFPSSYNEQFF | TGCAGCGTTCCTTTTCCTAGCTCCTACAATGAGCAGTTCTTC
TRBJ2-3 | - | - | TRBV24-1 | CATSGVGVSTDTQYF | TGTGCCACCAGTGGTGTCGGGGTTAGCACAGATACGCAGTATTTT
TRBJ2-6 | - | - | TRBV24-1 | CATSGTGPAGANVLTF | TGTGCCACCAGTGGGACTGGACCTGCTGGGGCCAACGTCCTGACTTTC
TRBJ2-1 | - | - | TRBV21-1 | CASSKSTWGGCGTSGYNEQFF | TGTGCCAGCAGCAAAAGCACCTGGGGAGGGTGCGGGACTAGCGGATACAATGAGCAGTTCTTC
TRBJ2-7 | TRBD2 | few | TRBV2 | CATQLAASSYEQYF | TGTGCCACCCAACTAGCGGCGAGCTCCTACGAGCAGTACTTC
TRBJ2-1 | - | - | TRBV4-2 | CASSPGGTVYNEQFF | TGTGCCAGCAGCCCAGGGGGGACCGTTTACAATGAGCAGTTCTTC
TRBJ2-3 | TRBD2 | - | TRBV4-2 | CASSQDGLAGADTQYF | TGTGCCAGCAGCCAAGATGGACTAGCGGGAGCAGATACGCAGTATTTT
TRBJ1-1 | - | - | TRBV30 | CAWTWEGTEAFF | TGTGCCTGGACCTGGGAGGGCACTGAAGCTTTCTTT
TRBJ2-3 | TRBD1 | - | TRBV6-4 | CASSEGQTTDTQYF | TGTGCCAGCAGTGAGGGACAGACCACAGATACGCAGTATTTT
TRBJ2-1 | - | - | TRBV5-4 | CASSLDLTSFNEQFF | TGTGCCAGCAGCTTGGACCTCACTAGTTTCAATGAGCAGTTCTTC
TRBJ1-2 | TRBD1 | - | TRBV7-2 | CASSPQGAGGRGYTF | TGTGCCAGCAGCCCCCAGGGTGCAGGGGGCCGTGGCTACACCTTC
TRBJ2-7 | TRBD2 | - | TRBV6-6 | CASSHRSTSAYEQYF | TGTGCCAGCAGCCACCGGTCGACTAGCGCGTACGAGCAGTACTTC
TRBJ1-6 | TRBD1 | - | TRBV3-1/TRBV3-2 | CASSRTGDGSPLHF | TGTGCCAGCAGCCGTACAGGGGACGGTTCACCCCTCCACTTT
TRBJ1-1 | TRBD1 | - | TRBV5-6 | CASSFGTVNTEAFF | TGTGCCAGCAGCTTCGGGACAGTGAACACTGAAGCTTTCTTT
TRBJ1-5 | - | - | TRBV30 | CAWSGGGGINQPQHF | TGTGCCTGGAGTGGGGGGGGAGGGATCAATCAGCCCCAGCATTTT
TRBJ2-7 | - | - | TRBV11-2 | CASSLAHGSSYEQYF | TGTGCCAGCAGCTTAGCACACGGGAGCTCCTACGAGCAGTACTTC
TRBJ2-7 | - | - | TRBV21-1 | CASSKAATSGLNSYEQYF | TGTGCCAGCAGCAAAGCGGCCACTAGCGGACTAAACTCCTACGAGCAGTACTTC
TRBJ2-7 | TRBD1 | - | TRBV11-2 | CASSYNRGREDEQYF | TGTGCCAGCAGCTACAATAGGGGGCGCGAGGACGAGCAGTACTTC
TRBJ1-2 | TRBD1 | - | TRBV5-5 | CASSAGQANYGYTF | TGTGCCAGCAGCGCCGGACAGGCTAACTATGGCTACACCTTC
TRBJ2-5 | - | - | TRBV7-8 | CASSPSGGPGTQYF | TGTGCCAGCAGCCCTTCTGGGGGCCCAGGGACCCAGTACTTC
TRBJ1-2 | - | - | TRBV18 | CASSQDKNYGYTF | TGTGCCAGCTCCCAGGACAAGAACTATGGCTACACCTTC
TRBJ1-2 | - | - | TRBV7-9 | CASSLGSGGYTF | TGTGCCAGCAGCTTAGGTTCGGGAGGCTACACCTTC
TRBJ1-3 | TRBD1 | - | TRBV6-6 | CASRQGATGNTIYF | TGTGCCAGCAGGCAGGGGGCCACTGGAAACACCATATATTTT
TRBJ2-5 | - | - | TRBV18 | CASSPPTGETQYF | TGTGCCAGCTCACCACCGACCGGGGAGACCCAGTACTTC
TRBJ2-3 | TRBD2 | - | TRBV4-2 | CASSHSTSGTTDTQYF | TGTGCCAGCAGCCATAGTACTAGCGGCACTACAGATACGCAGTATTTT
TRBJ2-3 | - | - | TRBV7-2 | CASSSMGGGSADTQYF | TGTGCCAGCAGCTCAATGGGGGGCGGGAGTGCAGATACGCAGTATTTT
TRBJ1-5 | - | - | TRBV6-2/TRBV6-3 | CASSSNLRMHPQPQHF | TGTGCCAGCAGTTCCAACCTCAGGATGCATCCACAACCCCAGCATTTT
TRBJ1-2 | TRBD1 | - | TRBV29-1 | CSVCRDRDTGGYTF | TGCAGCGTCTGCCGGGACAGGGACACCGGGGGCTACACCTTC
TRBJ1-4 | - | - | TRBV3-1/TRBV3-2 | CASSPNRVLLEKLFF | TGTGCCAGCAGCCCAAACAGGGTTCTGTTGGAAAAACTGTTTTTT
TRBJ1-5 | - | - | TRBV11-2 | CASSLGPYDNQPQHF | TGTGCCAGCAGCTTAGGGCCGTACGACAATCAGCCCCAGCATTTT
TRBJ2-7 | TRBD1 | - | TRBV28 | CASSPRPRTGTFYEQYF | TGTGCCAGCAGCCCGCGACCACGGACAGGGACCTTCTACGAGCAGTACTTC
TRBJ2-1 | TRBD2 | - | TRBV27 | CASREGGSTYNEQFF | TGTGCCAGCAGGGAAGGCGGGAGTACCTACAATGAGCAGTTCTTC
TRBJ1-3 | TRBD1 | - | TRBV5-1 | CASSIGTVGGNTIYF | TGCGCCAGCAGCATAGGGACAGTGGGAGGAAACACCATATATTTT
TRBJ2-3 | - | - | TRBV5-1 | CASSLATVSDTQYF | TGCGCCAGCAGCTTGGCCACAGTCAGCGATACGCAGTATTTT
TRBJ2-1 | TRBD2 | - | TRBV9 | CASSGTLAGGYNEQFF | TGTGCCAGCAGCGGGACACTAGCGGGAGGATACAATGAGCAGTTCTTC
TRBJ1-4 | TRBD1 | - | TRBV10-3 | CAISGQGGEKLFF | TGTGCCATCAGTGGACAGGGAGGTGAAAAACTGTTTTTT
TRBJ1-1 | - | - | TRBV7-9 | CASSHFLSDTEAFF | TGTGCCAGCAGCCACTTTCTCTCGGACACTGAAGCTTTCTTT
TRBJ2-1 | TRBD2 | - | TRBV9 | CASSVGWRENPFF | TGTGCCAGCAGCGTAGGGTGGCGGGAGAATCCGTTCTTC
TRBJ1-1 | TRBD1 | - | TRBV2 | CASTGQGARGVNTEAFF | TGTGCCAGCACTGGACAGGGCGCACGGGGGGTTAACACTGAAGCTTTCTTT
TRBJ2-7 | - | - | TRBV10-3 | CAISASADEQYF | TGTGCCATCAGTGCCTCGGCGGACGAGCAGTACTTC
TRBJ1-3 | - | once | TRBV29-1 | CSATPPTGLSGNTIYF | TGCAGCGCTACTCCTCCGACAGGCCTCTCTGGAAACACCATATATTTT
TRBJ2-3 | - | - | TRBV5-1 | CASSLGAVGGTDTQYF | TGCGCCAGCAGCTTGGGGGCAGTTGGTGGTACAGATACGCAGTATTTT
TRBJ1-2 | TRBD1 | - | TRBV19 | CASSMGTGGSYGYTF | TGTGCCAGTAGTATGGGGACAGGGGGCTCCTATGGCTACACCTTC
TRBJ2-1 | TRBD2 | few | TRBV6-7 | CASSYIISTSLAGDEQFF | TGTGCCAGCAGTTACATCATCAGTACTTCGCTAGCGGGAGATGAGCAGTTCTTC
TRBJ1-2 | TRBD1 | - | TRBV30 | CAWSVPKGQGDGYTF | TGTGCCTGGAGTGTGCCAAAGGGACAGGGTGATGGCTACACCTTC
TRBJ2-1 | - | - | TRBV15 | CATSRDRGNRNEQFF | TGTGCCACCAGCAGAGATCGGGGTAACCGGAATGAGCAGTTCTTC
TRBJ1-2 | - | few | TRBV28 | CASSSQGPYGYTF | TGTGCCAGCAGTTCACAGGGCCCCTATGGCTACACCTTC
TRBJ1-1 | - | - | TRBV18 | CASSMSQGVVGTEAFF | TGTGCCAGCTCCATGTCTCAAGGGGTTGTAGGCACTGAAGCTTTCTTT
TRBJ2-3 | TRBD1 | - | TRBV6-6 | CASSYAGTGLADTQYF | TGTGCCAGCAGTTACGCCGGGACAGGGCTAGCGGATACGCAGTATTTT